Presented here are 27 T cell receptor beta chains from one specimen sequenced in a study of T cell responses to AZD1222 COVID-19 vaccine (dated by TCRdb to about 2021). What this sample's time point label stands for: baseline before first vaccination. The library relied on the immunoSEQ multiplex PCR assay. This is the immuneACCESS table as TCRdb keeps it, with only in-frame sequences that have V and J called. A part of the clones is gone; compared with another copy, unresolved V genes explain less than half, and the rest is unexplained. In all, the sample holds some 170,000 clones, and 85% to 90% of those were seen once. The top ten clones comprise approximately 1.8% of the sample. The sequences come from peripheral blood, collected on day 0 of AZD1222 vaccination. These receptors originate from an adult in good health.

About this clone itself: Other DNA sequences of this sample code for an identical CDR3. This sequence joins TRBV5-1 and TRBJ2-3; no clear D gene. The V and J ends lost 4 bases and 3 bases respectively, with 9 bases between them. The CDR3 extends over 13 amino acids. Germline lookup yields CDR1 SGHRS and CDR2 YFSETQ. The CDR3 DNA sequence: TGCGCCAGCAGCCCTGGATATACAGATACGCAGTATTTT. The encoded protein is CASSPGYTDTQYF. The full variable domain, with the rest looked up from reference TRBV5-1 and TRBJ2-3, is KAGVTQTPRYLIKTRGQQVTLSCSPISGHRSVSWYQQTPGQGLQFLFEYFSETQRNKGNFPGRFSGRQFSNSRSEMNVSTLELGDSALYLCASSPGYTDTQYFGPGTRLTVL.

The genes are TRBV16 and TRBJ1-2; the D gene is possibly TRBD1 (5 bases). V gave up 4 bases and J gave up 0 bases, with 12 bases separating them. Germline V gene data show CDR1 as KGHSY and CDR2 as FQNENV. The CDR3 sequence is 15 residues long. DNA for the CDR3: TGTGCCAGCAGCCGAGGGGTCCCAGCTAACTATGGCTACACCTTC. Translated, it gives CASSRGVPANYGYTF.

V and J are TRBV30 and TRBJ1-1; D perhaps matches TRBD1 (5 bases). V shed 3 bases and J shed 10 bases, with 18 bases lying between them. Germline V CDR1 and CDR2: GTSNPN, SVGIG (reference sequence). This CDR3 spans 13 amino acids. CDR3 coding DNA: TGTGCCTGGAGGGGGGACTCTGACGAAGGAGCTTTCTTT. It encodes CAWRGDSDEGAFF.

The chain joins TRBV6-5 to TRBJ2-2; TRBD1 is a possible D gene (5 bases). Germline CDR1 MNHEY, CDR2 SVGAGI. This CDR3 is built from 14 residues. Trimming removed 10 bases at V and 2 bases at J, with 14 bases between. CDR3 sequence reads: CATIKGVNTGELFF. CDR3 DNA sequence: TGTGCCACTATTAAAGGGGTCAACACCGGGGAGCTGTTTTTT.

This chain joins TRBV28 and TRBJ2-5; unclear D gene. Germline lookup yields CDR1 MDHEN and CDR2 SYDVKM. The germline V and J ends were trimmed by 5 bases and 5 bases, with 9 bases remaining between them. The CDR3 has 12 residues. The CDR3: CASSQTRETQYF. The CDR3 DNA reads TGTGCCAGCAGTCAGACCCGCGAGACCCAGTACTTC.

The chain carries TRBV7-6 and TRBJ2-3, with TRBD2 identical over 12 bases. The V gene end was trimmed by 5 bases and the J gene end by 4 bases; junction bases not matched to a gene: 16. The length of the CDR3 is 19 residues. Germline V lookup: CDR1 SGHVS, CDR2 FNYEAQ. CDR3 sequence (DNA): TGTGCCAGCAGCCCCCCAGCTGGACTAGCGGGAACGTCCCCAGATACGCAGTATTTT. It specifies CASSPPAGLAGTSPDTQYF.

This chain joins TRBV9 and TRBJ2-2, with D perhaps TRBD2 (5 bases). Trimming removed 4 bases from V and 6 bases from J, with 19 bases in between. The CDR3 has 16 amino acids. Germline V gives CDR1 SGDLS, CDR2 YYNGEE. CDR3 bases: TGTGCCAGCAGCCTAGCTAGGAGCGCCGTCCCCGGGGAGCTGTTTTTT. As protein: CASSLARSAVPGELFF.

This clone has only a few counts. The chain has TRBV28 and TRBJ2-7; 16 positions agree with TRBD2. This CDR3 has 16 residues. CDR1 is MDHEN and CDR2 is SYDVKM in the germline V gene. V was clipped by 8 bases and J by 4 bases; unmatched bases: 8. CDR3 amino acids: CASSGLAGGPGYEQYF. DNA of the CDR3: TGTGCCAGCTCGGGACTAGCGGGAGGGCCGGGTTACGAGCAGTACTTC.

The chain links TRBV7-6 to TRBJ1-1; D perhaps matches TRBD1 (5 bases). The germline V gene encodes CDR1 SGHVS and CDR2 FNYEAQ. The V gene lost 1 base and the J gene lost 1 base, with 19 bases spanning the gap. There are 18 residues in the CDR3. The CDR3 nucleotides read TGTGCCAGCAGCTTAGGGGAAATTTCAGGGTATCCGAACACTGAAGCTTTCTTT. Its translation is CASSLGEISGYPNTEAFF.

The chain combines TRBV4-2 with TRBJ2-3; 13 bases agree with TRBD2. J lost 9 bases, V lost 4 bases, and 13 bases had no gene match. CDR1 and CDR2 from the germline V gene are LGHNA and YNFKEQ. The CDR3 covers 17 residues. CDR3 region: CASSLTTGLAGQSTQYF. CDR3 nucleotides: TGTGCCAGCAGCCTAACCACGGGACTAGCGGGACAAAGCACGCAGTATTTT.

A single count supports this clone. The genes are TRBV27 and TRBJ1-4; D is undetermined. Trimming shortened V by 6 bases and J by 8 bases, and 22 bases separated the two germline ends. The CDR3 runs 16 residues. Per the germline V gene, CDR1 is MNHEY and CDR2 is SMNVEV (reference sequence). CDR3 DNA sequence: TGTGCCAGCAGACCCCTCGGTCGGAGTTTAGGGGAAAAACTGTTTTTT. The encoded protein is CASRPLGRSLGEKLFF. Filled out from reference TRBV27 and TRBJ1-4, the complete variable domain reads EAQVTQNPRYLITVTGKKLTVTCSQNMNHEYMSWYRQDPGLGLRQIYYSMNVEVTDKGDVPEGYKVSRKEKRNFPLILESPSPNQTSLYFCASRPLGRSLGEKLFFGSGTQLSVL.

This clone was seen a single time. The V gene is TRBV7-2, the J gene TRBJ2-4; D is uncertain. This CDR3 has 15 residues. CDR1 is SGHTA and CDR2 is FQGNSA in the germline V gene. V shed 1 base and J shed 0 bases, with 7 bases lying between them. CDR3 protein: CASSLDRVAKNIQYF. The CDR3, as DNA: TGTGCCAGCAGCTTAGATCGGGTAGCCAAAAACATTCAGTACTTC.

V and J are TRBV13 and TRBJ1-6; D call uncertain. V shed 4 bases and J shed 7 bases, with 14 bases lying between them. The V gene's germline CDR1 is PRHDT and CDR2 FYEKMQ (reference sequence). The CDR3 has 15 amino acids. The CDR3 protein is CASSYPGVTNSPLHF. For the CDR3, the DNA is TGTGCCAGCAGCTACCCCGGGGTAACAAATTCACCCCTCCACTTT.

V usage is TRBV18 and J usage is TRBJ1-2; a weak D match, TRBD1 (6 bases). Germline lookup yields CDR1 KGHSH and CDR2 LQKENI. This CDR3 has 18 residues. Trimming pared 4 bases from V and 3 bases from J, leaving 24 bases between. The CDR3 DNA is TGTGCCAGCTCACTCACTGGGCGACAGGTTGTAATCGACTATGGCTACACCTTC. Translation gives CASSLTGRQVVIDYGYTF.

The chain employs TRBV9 and TRBJ2-2, with D perhaps TRBD1 (6 bases). The length of the CDR3 is 14 residues. The V end lost 2 bases, the J end lost 3 bases, and 8 bases lay between the germline ends. From germline, CDR1 is SGDLS and CDR2 YYNGEE. The CDR3 DNA reads TGTGCCAGCAGCGTTAAGGGGGACACCGGGGAGCTGTTTTTT. Translating it yields CASSVKGDTGELFF.

The chain joins TRBV30 to TRBJ2-7; 8 bases match TRBD1. The germline V gene has CDR1 GTSNPN and CDR2 SVGIG (reference sequence). With V trimmed by 8 bases and J by 3 bases, 6 bases remained unmatched. The CDR3 consists of 12 residues. CDR3 amino acids: CAGGGQGYEQYF. The DNA of the CDR3 is TGTGCCGGGGGCGGACAGGGCTACGAGCAGTACTTC.

The J gene is TRBJ1-4, the V gene TRBV5-5; 7 positions match TRBD1. CDR3 length equals 15 residues. Germline CDR1 and CDR2: SGHKS and YYEKEE (reference sequence). The junction had 2 bases not matched to a gene; V was cut back by 0 bases and J by 3 bases. The CDR3 spells CASSLVGTANEKLFF. CDR3 in DNA: TGTGCCAGCAGCTTGGTCGGGACAGCTAATGAAAAACTGTTTTTT.

The rearrangement uses TRBV28 and TRBJ1-4; 9 bases fit TRBD1. CDR1 MDHEN and CDR2 SYDVKM come from the germline V gene. The CDR3 has 15 amino acids. With 7 bases clipped from V and 6 bases from J, the junction kept 9 bases outside the gene matches. The CDR3 here is CASTTGQGSYEKLFF. The CDR3 region has the DNA TGTGCCAGCACTACCGGACAGGGGTCCTATGAAAAACTGTTTTTT.

The chain recombines TRBV19 with TRBJ2-1; D uncertain. This CDR3 comprises 11 residues. Looked up from germline, CDR1 is LNHDA and CDR2 is SQIVND (reference sequence). The V gene lost 7 bases and the J gene lost 6 bases, with 7 bases spanning the gap. Here the CDR3 reads CASKQFNEQFF. CDR3 bases: TGTGCCAGTAAACAATTCAATGAGCAGTTCTTC.

V gene TRBV9 combines with J gene TRBJ2-1, with D perhaps TRBD2 (6 bases). Looked up from germline, CDR1 is SGDLS and CDR2 is YYNGEE. The CDR3 loop spans 14 amino acids. Deletions cut 0 bases from V and 7 bases from J, with 11 bases between. CDR3 sequence (DNA): TGTGCCAGCAGCGTAGTAGGGGCGGGGAATGAGCAGTTCTTC. This translates into CASSVVGAGNEQFF.

CDR3 region: CATSRGTLAASYNEQFF. The CDR3, as DNA: TGTGCCACCAGCAGAGGGACACTAGCGGCCTCCTACAATGAGCAGTTCTTC. The chain combines TRBV15 with TRBJ2-1, with 8 bases fitting TRBD2. The CDR3 runs to 17 residues. Per the germline V gene, CDR1 is LNHNV and CDR2 is YYDKDF (reference sequence). The V segment lost 1 base and the J segment 0 bases; nucleotides outside the gene matches: 5.

The chain employs TRBV28 and TRBJ2-7, with TRBD2 matching 9 bases. The CDR3 length is 14 residues. Unmatched junction bases numbered 5, after V lost 6 bases and J lost 2 bases. Germline V gene sequence: CDR1 MDHEN, CDR2 SYDVKM. Written as DNA, the CDR3 is TGTGCCAGCAGACCAGCGGGAGGCCCCTACGAGCAGTACTTC. It codes for CASRPAGGPYEQYF. Supplemented by reference TRBV28 and TRBJ2-7, the full variable domain reads DVKVTQSSRYLVKRTGEKVFLECVQDMDHENMFWYRQDPGLGLRLIYFSYDVKMKEKGDIPEGYSVSREKKERFSLILESASTNQTSMYLCASRPAGGPYEQYFGPGTRLTVT.

This rearrangement joins TRBV4-3 to TRBJ1-5, with D uncertain. The CDR3 consists of 14 residues. Trimming removed 0 bases from V and 7 bases from J, with 10 bases in between. Germline V gene data show CDR1 as LGHNA and CDR2 as YSLEER. Written as DNA, the CDR3 is TGCGCCAGCAGCCAAGAGGCAGGTATCCAGCCCCAGCATTTT. Its translation: CASSQEAGIQPQHF.

Notes on this clone: Other nucleotide sequences in the sample specify the same CDR3. V usage is TRBV29-1 and J usage is TRBJ2-2; 7 bases agree with TRBD1. The germline gives CDR1 SQVTM, CDR2 ANQGSEA. V trimming: 6 bases; J trimming: 5 bases; junction bases outside the gene matches: 6. The CDR3 covers 13 residues. CDR3 DNA sequence: TGCAGCGTCGCCCCAGGGGGTACCGGGGAGCTGTTTTTT. This translates into CSVAPGGTGELFF.

The V gene is TRBV14, the J gene TRBJ1-1; D is unresolved. The CDR3 totals 14 residues. Germline CDR1 SGHDN, CDR2 FVKESK. V lost 4 bases, J lost 4 bases, and 13 bases lay in between. This chain's CDR3 is CASSRGFWVTEAFF. CDR3 bases: TGTGCCAGCAGCCGGGGATTTTGGGTCACTGAAGCTTTCTTT.

V usage is TRBV5-1 and J usage is TRBJ2-7; perhaps TRBD2 as D (5 bases). The CDR3 is 15 residues long. Germline values: CDR1 SGHRS, CDR2 YFSETQ. The V and J ends lost 4 bases and 3 bases respectively, with 17 bases between them. For the CDR3, the DNA is TGCGCCAGCAGCCAAACCGGGAACGACCTCTACGAGCAGTACTTC. Translation gives CASSQTGNDLYEQYF.

CDR3 amino acids: CASRPTGGPGYTF. CDR3 nucleotide sequence: TGTGCCAGCAGGCCGACAGGGGGCCCTGGCTACACCTTC. V is TRBV6-6 and J is TRBJ1-2; 10 bases match TRBD1. The germline V gene encodes CDR1 MNHNY and CDR2 SVGAGI (reference sequence). The trim removed 6 bases at V and 7 bases at J, leaving 5 bases unmatched. CDR3 length: 13 residues.